This T cell receptor (beta chain) derives from a study of regulatory T cells in long-lasting Graves disease. Across the study: More than 5 years of antithyroid drugs with positive TSH receptor antibodies defined persistent Graves' disease.

At least ten counts were recorded for this clonotype. Its antigen is not known. There are 17 residues in the CDR3. Per germline, CDR1 MDHEN and CDR2 SYDVKM. J gave up 3 bases and V 1 base, and 11 bases lay outside the gene matches. Sequencing libraries for TCR beta were prepared with iRepertoire HTBI primers and Arm-PCR of CDR3 regions. TCRdb called the multiplex PCR reads again in MiXCR, with one record for every CDR3 protein. The sample includes roughly 500,000 distinct CDR3 sequences, roughly 21% of them seen just once. Study-level results: Graves' patients with persistent disease showed TCR diversity lower than patients newly diagnosed. Newly diagnosed patients shared about a thousand public clonotypes; persistent patients shared approximately 2,700.

Noted time point: persistent/refractory GD, antithyroid drugs over 5 years with positive TRAb. PBMC RNA was the source of the TCR library. Doctors identified Graves' disease using the American Thyroid Association guidelines. The sequence derives from a female donor with Graves disease. This rearrangement joins TRBV28 to TRBJ2-7; 8 nucleotides align to TRBD2. The material sequenced was peripheral blood mononuclear cells (PBMCs), taken when the disease was refractory, from a patient treated with antithyroid drugs. The CDR3 reads CASSLFRRGVWLYEQYF. The CDR3 DNA reads as TGTGCCAGCAGTTTATTCAGGCGGGGGGTGTGGCTCTACGAGCAGTACTTC. Together with reference TRBV28 and TRBJ2-7, the CDR3 gives the full variable domain: DVKVTQSSRYLVKRTGEKVFLECVQDMDHENMFWYRQDPGLGLRLIYFSYDVKMKEKGDIPEGYSVSREKKERFSLILESASTNQTSMYLCASSLFRRGVWLYEQYFGPGTRLTVT.